Shown below are 15 T cell receptor beta chains from a single sample sequenced in a study of cytomegalovirus exposure and HLA in healthy donors. The primer mix had 60 Vbeta and 13 Jbeta primers. TCRdb's copy holds only in-frame clones and misses some; the assay was immunoSEQ multiplex PCR. The table records about 120,000 clones, 70% to 85% of them present only once. Sequences were obtained from PBMCs. These receptors originate from a young man in good health and CMV-seropositive.

J is TRBJ1-2 and V is TRBV5-8, with 10 bases aligning to TRBD1. Germline V gene data show CDR1 as SGHTS and CDR2 as YDEGEE. Germline trimming cut 7 bases from V and 4 bases from J; bases unmatched to any gene: 10. CDR3 size: 15 residues. The CDR3 region is CASGPSGQGFYGYTF. The CDR3 nucleotides read TGTGCCAGCGGTCCTTCGGGACAGGGGTTCTATGGCTACACCTTC.

CDR3 sequence (DNA): TGTGCCAGCAGTTACACAGGGGGTAGTCAGCCCCAGCATTTT. Encoded protein: CASSYTGGSQPQHF. V is TRBV6-6 and J is TRBJ1-5; 8 nucleotides align to TRBD1. The CDR3 totals 14 residues. CDR1 is MNHNY and CDR2 is SVGAGI in the germline V gene (reference sequence). With V trimmed by 2 bases and J by 6 bases, 3 bases remained unmatched.

The table lists this clone with a few counts. The chain recombines TRBV18 with TRBJ2-1; D may be TRBD2 (6 bases). The CDR3 length is 19 residues. Germline CDR1 reads KGHSH; CDR2 reads LQKENI. The V end was cut by 5 bases, the J end by 4 bases, with 27 bases between. DNA for the CDR3: TGTGCCAGCTCAGGATCGAGGGGACTGGGGGGTCTCGGGTACAATGAGCAGTTCTTC. It is translated as CASSGSRGLGGLGYNEQFF.

The genes are TRBV6-1 and TRBJ2-3; D gene unclear. Trimming shortened V by 4 bases and J by 2 bases, and 7 bases separated the two germline ends. This CDR3 comprises 13 residues. From germline, CDR1 is MNHNS and CDR2 SASEGT. CDR3 residues: CASSGHTTDTQYF. CDR3 nucleotides: TGTGCCAGCAGTGGGCACACCACAGATACGCAGTATTTT.

The CDR3 DNA reads TGTGCCAGCAGTTTAACAGTGACCACTGAAGCTTTCTTT. Residues: CASSLTVTTEAFF. The chain couples TRBV2 to TRBJ1-1; D remains ambiguous. CDR3 size: 13 residues. Per the germline V gene, CDR1 is SNHLY and CDR2 is FYNNEI. Trimming cost V 5 bases and J 4 bases, with 11 bases left between them. The full variable domain, rest sourced from reference TRBV2 and TRBJ1-1, is EPEVTQTPSHQVTQMGQEVILRCVPISNHLYFYWYRQILGQKVEFLVSFYNNEISEKSEIFDDQFSVERPDGSNFTLKIRSTKLEDSAMYFCASSLTVTTEAFFGQGTRLTVV.

The J gene is TRBJ2-3, the V gene TRBV6-5; D is unresolved. Germline CDR1 MNHEY, CDR2 SVGAGI. V lost 2 bases and J 2 bases, leaving 8 bases between the germline ends. This CDR3 comprises 14 residues. In nucleotides, the CDR3 is TGTGCCAGCAGTTACAACGGGTACACAGATACGCAGTATTTT. Its protein product is CASSYNGYTDTQYF.

V usage is TRBV7-2 and J usage is TRBJ2-5; no clear D. The CDR3 loop spans 13 amino acids. Trimming left V 2 bases short and J 2 bases short, with 6 bases between. Germline V gene lookup returns CDR1 SGHTA and CDR2 FQGNSA. The CDR3 DNA reads as TGTGCCAGCAGCTTATTCGGGCAAGAGACCCAGTACTTC. It translates to CASSLFGQETQYF.

This rearrangement joins TRBV6-4 to TRBJ1-1; 7 nucleotides align to TRBD1. Trimming removed 6 bases from V and 0 bases from J; junction bases left unmatched: 4. This CDR3 is 14 amino acids long. Looked up from germline, CDR1 is MRHNA and CDR2 is SNTAGT. DNA for the CDR3: TGTGCCAGCAGGGAGACAGGGATGAACACTGAAGCTTTCTTT. Encoded protein: CASRETGMNTEAFF.

CDR3 protein: CSVDVAGYKTQYF. DNA of the CDR3: TGCAGCGTAGACGTAGCGGGATATAAGACCCAGTACTTC. The chain links TRBV29-1 to TRBJ2-5; 8 nucleotides line up with TRBD2. In germline, CDR1 is SQVTM, CDR2 ANQGSEA. The CDR3 runs 13 residues. The V and J ends lost 6 bases and 6 bases, in that order; junction bases with no gene match: 9.

V is TRBV9 and J is TRBJ1-1; 7 bases line up with TRBD1. This CDR3 region has 14 residues. J gave up 8 bases and V 3 bases, and 10 bases lay outside the gene matches. CDR1 and CDR2 from the germline V gene are SGDLS and YYNGEE. The CDR3 DNA follows: TGTGCCAGCAGCGCGAGTTTCCCAGGGGGGGAAGCTTTCTTT. The encoded protein is CASSASFPGGEAFF.

This clone was seen only a few times. The rearrangement joins TRBV10-3 to TRBJ1-3; D is undetermined. Trimming took off 6 bases at V and 2 bases at J, with 17 bases between the two ends. Germline loops: CDR1 ENHRY, CDR2 SYGVKD. The CDR3 covers 16 residues. DNA of the CDR3: TGTGCCATCAGGGAACTGACAATCCAGACTGGAAACACCATATATTTT. Its protein product is CAIRELTIQTGNTIYF.

The gene calls are TRBV5-5 and TRBJ1-1; TRBD1 matches at 7 bases. The germline CDR1 and CDR2 sequences are SGHKS and YYEKEE (reference sequence). V trimming: 0 bases; J trimming: 3 bases; junction bases outside the gene matches: 8. The CDR3 is made up of 16 amino acids. The chain's CDR3 is CASSLDSTGFYTEAFF. The CDR3 DNA follows: TGTGCCAGCAGCTTGGATTCGACAGGGTTTTACACTGAAGCTTTCTTT.

This clone was seen once. This chain links TRBV5-1 with TRBJ1-2; tentatively, D is TRBD1 (5 bases). CDR3 length equals 15 residues. Trimming removed 0 bases from V and 3 bases from J, with 12 bases in between. Germline V gives CDR1 SGHRS, CDR2 YFSETQ. This CDR3 reads CASSLGREDYYGYTF. The CDR3 region has the DNA TGCGCCAGCAGCTTGGGCAGGGAGGACTACTATGGCTACACCTTC.

This clone was seen a handful of times. The chain carries TRBV9 and TRBJ2-7; tentative D call: TRBD2 (5 bases). V shed 0 bases and J shed 0 bases, with 10 bases lying between them. CDR3 length: 15 amino acids. CDR1 is SGDLS, CDR2 YYNGEE, per germline. The CDR3 DNA follows: TGTGCCAGCAGCGTAGAGTCGGGGAGCTCCTACGAGCAGTACTTC. Translated: CASSVESGSSYEQYF.

This rearrangement joins TRBV7-2 to TRBJ2-3; 8 nucleotides match TRBD2. The V and J ends lost 2 bases and 2 bases, in that order; junction bases with no gene match: 9. CDR1 SGHTA and CDR2 FQGNSA come from the germline V gene. The CDR3 runs 17 residues. DNA of the CDR3: TGTGCCAGCAGCTTACTAGCCAAGCGGGGGTACACAGATACGCAGTATTTT. This sequence encodes CASSLLAKRGYTDTQYF.